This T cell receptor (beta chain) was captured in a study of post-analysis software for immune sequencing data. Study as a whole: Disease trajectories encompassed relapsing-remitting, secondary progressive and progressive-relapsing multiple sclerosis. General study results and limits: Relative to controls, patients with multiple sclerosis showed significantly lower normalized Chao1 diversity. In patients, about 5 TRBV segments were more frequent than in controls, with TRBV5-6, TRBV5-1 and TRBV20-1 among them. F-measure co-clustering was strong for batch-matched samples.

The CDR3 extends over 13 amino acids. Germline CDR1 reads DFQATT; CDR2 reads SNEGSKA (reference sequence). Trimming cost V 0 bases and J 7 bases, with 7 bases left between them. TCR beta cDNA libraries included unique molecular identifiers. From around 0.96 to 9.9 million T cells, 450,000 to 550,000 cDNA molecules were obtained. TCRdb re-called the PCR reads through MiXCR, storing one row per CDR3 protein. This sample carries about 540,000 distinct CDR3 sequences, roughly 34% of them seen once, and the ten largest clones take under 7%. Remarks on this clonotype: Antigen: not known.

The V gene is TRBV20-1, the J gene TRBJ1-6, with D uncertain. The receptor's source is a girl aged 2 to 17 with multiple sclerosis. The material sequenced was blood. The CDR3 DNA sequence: TGCAGTGCTAGAGAGGGAGGGAATTCACCCCTCCACTTT. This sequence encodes CSAREGGNSPLHF.